The 21 T cell receptor beta chains below come from one sample, sequenced in a study of T cell responses to AZD1222 COVID-19 vaccine. Assay: immunoSEQ multiplex PCR; the TCRdb copy retains only in-frame clones and omits some. The sample yields around 74,000 clones, just over 90% seen once. Sequences were derived from peripheral blood, sampled on day 0 of MenACWY control vaccination. These receptors came from an adult in good health.

The chain recombines TRBV10-1 with TRBJ1-3, with a possible D match to TRBD1 (5 bases). The CDR3 contains 14 residues. V lost 6 bases and J lost 0, with 9 bases in between. Germline V gene data show CDR1 as WNHNN and CDR2 as SYGVQD (reference sequence). The CDR3 protein is CASSTGGSGNTIYF. The DNA of the CDR3 is TGCGCCAGCAGCACTGGGGGCTCTGGAAACACCATATATTTT.

The chain has TRBV29-1 and TRBJ1-1, with TRBD1 as a possible D gene (6 bases). Deletions cut 5 bases from V and 4 bases from J, with 14 bases between. The CDR3 loop spans 13 amino acids. Germline V lookup: CDR1 SQVTM, CDR2 ANQGSEA. CDR3 nucleotides: TGCAGCGTTAAAACAGGGTTGGGCACTGAAGCTTTCTTT. This gives the protein CSVKTGLGTEAFF.

The chain combines TRBV28 with TRBJ1-3; weak D call: TRBD1 (6 bases). The V end lost 6 bases, the J end lost 2 bases, and 11 bases lay between the germline ends. From germline, CDR1 is MDHEN and CDR2 SYDVKM. The length of the CDR3 is 14 residues. Written as DNA, the CDR3 is TGTGCCAGCAGCCCTGGGACAACTGGAAACACCATATATTTT. It specifies CASSPGTTGNTIYF.

In DNA form, the CDR3 reads TGCGCCAGCAGCTTCGGGGGTAGTGGGGAGCAGTTCTTC. It encodes CASSFGGSGEQFF. This chain connects TRBV5-1 to TRBJ2-1; perhaps TRBD2 as D (6 bases). The CDR3 has 13 residues. With 2 bases removed from V and 10 bases from J, the gap between germline ends came to 13 bases. In germline, CDR1 is SGHRS, CDR2 YFSETQ.

The chain combines TRBV7-2 with TRBJ2-7; 10 bases agree with TRBD1. CDR1 is SGHTA, CDR2 FQGNSA, per germline. J lost 2 bases, V lost 3 bases, and 4 bases had no gene match. The CDR3 runs to 15 residues. CDR3 protein: CASSFSGTGAYEQYF. CDR3 sequence (DNA): TGTGCCAGCAGCTTTTCCGGGACAGGGGCCTACGAGCAGTACTTC.

This sequence joins TRBV28 and TRBJ2-2, with D perhaps TRBD1 (5 bases). Deletions cut 4 bases from V and 4 bases from J, with 13 bases between. CDR1 and CDR2 from the germline V gene are MDHEN and SYDVKM. There are 15 residues in the CDR3. The CDR3 nucleotides are TGTGCCAGCAGTTCATTGACAGATTTCACCGGGGAGCTGTTTTTT. This gives the protein CASSSLTDFTGELFF.

The chain carries TRBV5-5 and TRBJ2-3; D call uncertain. The CDR3 is 11 amino acids. Per germline, CDR1 SGHKS and CDR2 YYEKEE (reference sequence). V lost 5 bases and J lost 6, with 7 bases in between. The CDR3 bases are TGTGCCAGCAGTTTATCCGATACGCAGTATTTT. It is translated as CASSLSDTQYF.

The chain recombines TRBV11-3 with TRBJ2-1, with TRBD2 matching over 10 bases. Germline V gene lookup returns CDR1 SGHNT and CDR2 YENEEA. This CDR3 is built from 13 residues. With 5 bases clipped from V and 10 bases from J, the junction kept 5 bases outside the gene matches. For the CDR3, the DNA is TGTGCCAGCAGCGAGGGACTAGCGCGGGAGCAGTTCTTC. Amino acids: CASSEGLAREQFF. The whole variable domain, remainder taken from reference TRBV11-3 and TRBJ2-1, is EAGVVQSPRYKIIEKKQPVAFWCNPISGHNTLYWYLQNLGQGPELLIRYENEEAVDDSQLPKDRFSAERLKGVDSTLKIQPAELGDSAVYLCASSEGLAREQFFGPGTRLTVL.

The chain uses TRBV18 and TRBJ1-6; the D gene is possibly TRBD1 (5 bases). V was trimmed by 3 bases and J by 7 bases, leaving 13 bases between them. CDR1 KGHSH and CDR2 LQKENI come from the germline V gene. This CDR3 is built from 15 residues. DNA of the CDR3: TGTGCCAGCTCACCGGGGCAGGTCAGGAATTCACCCCTCCACTTT. Translated: CASSPGQVRNSPLHF. The whole variable domain, remainder taken from reference TRBV18 and TRBJ1-6, is NAGVMQNPRHLVRRRGQEARLRCSPMKGHSHVYWYRQLPEEGLKFMVYLQKENIIDESGMPKERFSAEFPKEGPSILRIQQVVRGDSAAYFCASSPGQVRNSPLHFGNGTRLTVT.

This clone was picked up one time. J is TRBJ2-1 and V is TRBV5-6; D might be TRBD1 or TRBD2, each matching 8 bases. Germline lookup yields CDR1 SGHDT and CDR2 YYEEEE. CDR3 length: 16 amino acids. V was trimmed by 6 bases and J by 6 bases, leaving 22 bases between them. As DNA, the CDR3 is TGTGCCAGCATAAGCTTAGCGGGACAGGTCAGCAATGAGCAGTTCTTC. Translation: CASISLAGQVSNEQFF.

Here the CDR3 reads CASSVRDSTFSGYGYTF. The CDR3 coding sequence is TGTGCCAGCAGCGTCCGGGACAGTACTTTCTCAGGGTATGGCTACACCTTC. The chain uses TRBV9 and TRBJ1-2, with 7 bases identical to TRBD1. The length of the CDR3 is 17 residues. The V gene end was trimmed by 2 bases and the J gene end by 5 bases; junction bases not matched to a gene: 15. Per the germline V gene, CDR1 is SGDLS and CDR2 is YYNGEE.

V is TRBV18 and J is TRBJ2-2; D not resolved. Trimming cost V 5 bases and J 3 bases, with 7 bases left between them. Germline V lookup: CDR1 KGHSH, CDR2 LQKENI. The CDR3 covers 13 residues. CDR3: CASSAIDTGELFF. The CDR3 DNA is TGTGCCAGCTCAGCAATAGACACCGGGGAGCTGTTTTTT.

The chain employs TRBV18 and TRBJ1-2, with TRBD1 as a possible D gene (5 bases). V lost 6 bases and J 3 bases, leaving 11 bases between the germline ends. CDR1 KGHSH and CDR2 LQKENI come from the germline V gene. This CDR3 spans 13 amino acids. The DNA for the CDR3 is TGTGCCAGCTCCGCCGGAGGGGACTATGGCTACACCTTC. Amino acids: CASSAGGDYGYTF. Full variable domain (remainder filled in from reference TRBV18 and TRBJ1-2): NAGVMQNPRHLVRRRGQEARLRCSPMKGHSHVYWYRQLPEEGLKFMVYLQKENIIDESGMPKERFSAEFPKEGPSILRIQQVVRGDSAAYFCASSAGGDYGYTFGSGTRLTVV.

The table lists this clone with a count of one. The chain recombines TRBV18 with TRBJ2-5, with 11 bases matching TRBD1. CDR3 length: 16 residues. Losses at the gene ends were 1 base for V and 5 bases for J; bases not matched to a gene: 6. Looked up from germline, CDR1 is KGHSH and CDR2 is LQKENI. The CDR3 DNA sequence: TGTGCCAGCTCACCACGGGACAGGGGGTATGAGGAGACCCAGTACTTC. It yields the protein CASSPRDRGYEETQYF.

The chain joins TRBV11-2 to TRBJ2-5, with TRBD2 matching over 9 bases. V gave up 5 bases and J gave up 0 bases; unmatched junction bases: 4. The CDR3 contains 15 residues. Germline V gene lookup returns CDR1 SGHAT and CDR2 FQNNGV. The CDR3 DNA is TGTGCCAGCAGCATACTAGCGGGCAACCAAGAGACCCAGTACTTC. Protein sequence: CASSILAGNQETQYF. Full variable domain (missing parts from reference TRBV11-2 and TRBJ2-5): EAGVAQSPRYKIIEKRQSVAFWCNPISGHATLYWYQQILGQGPKLLIQFQNNGVVDDSQLPKDRFSAERLKGVDSTLKIQPAKLEDSAVYLCASSILAGNQETQYFGPGTRLLVL.

The CDR3 here is CASSYSERNTIYF. In nucleotides, the CDR3 is TGTGCCAGCAGTTACTCGGAGAGAAACACCATATATTTT. The chain links TRBV6-6 to TRBJ1-3; the D is unclear. V shed 0 bases and J shed 5 bases, with 5 bases lying between them. The CDR3 contains 13 residues. Germline-derived CDR1 and CDR2 are MNHNY and SVGAGI (reference sequence).

The chain couples TRBV5-4 to TRBJ2-7; no clear D. Germline-derived CDR1 and CDR2 are SGHNT and YYREEE (reference sequence). This CDR3 spans 16 amino acids. The V gene lost 4 bases and the J gene lost 1 base, with 18 bases spanning the gap. The CDR3 DNA reads TGTGCCAGCAGCAAAGAACCCGGGTCCAAGTCCTACGAGCAGTACTTC. This gives the protein CASSKEPGSKSYEQYF.

This chain uses TRBV11-2 with TRBJ1-5; no definite D call. Trimming stripped 2 bases from V and 5 bases from J, with 7 bases between. Germline CDR1 is SGHAT and CDR2 is FQNNGV. This CDR3 region has 13 residues. CDR3 coding DNA: TGTGCCAGCAGCTTAAGGGTTGATCAGCCCCAGCATTTT. Translating it yields CASSLRVDQPQHF. Using reference TRBV11-2 and TRBJ1-5 for the parts outside the CDR3, the full variable domain is EAGVAQSPRYKIIEKRQSVAFWCNPISGHATLYWYQQILGQGPKLLIQFQNNGVVDDSQLPKDRFSAERLKGVDSTLKIQPAKLEDSAVYLCASSLRVDQPQHFGDGTRLSIL.

The chain has TRBV12-3 or TRBV12-4 and TRBJ2-4; D is uncertain. V lost 4 bases to trimming and J lost 6 bases, with 4 bases between them. The CDR3 runs 11 residues. Here the CDR3 reads CASSSANIQYF. CDR3 bases: TGTGCCAGCAGTTCGGCAAACATTCAGTACTTC.

The rearrangement joins TRBV2 to TRBJ1-6; no definite D call. Trimming cost V 2 bases and J 8 bases, with 22 bases left between them. CDR1 and CDR2 from the germline V gene are SNHLY and FYNNEI. CDR3 size: 18 residues. The CDR3 DNA reads TGTGCCAGCAGTGAATATGGTTCGGCGGTGGATTTGGATTCACCCCTCCACTTT. Protein: CASSEYGSAVDLDSPLHF.

This rearrangement joins TRBV27 to TRBJ2-3; a possible D gene is TRBD1 (7 bases). This CDR3 has 16 amino acids. Germline CDR1 MNHEY, CDR2 SMNVEV (reference sequence). Trimming removed 6 bases from V and 2 bases from J, with 18 bases in between. This CDR3 reads CASSPLGGGNTDTQYF. DNA of the CDR3: TGTGCCAGCAGCCCCCTCGGAGGGGGCAACACAGATACGCAGTATTTT.